The next 30 T cell receptor beta chains were all read from a single sample in a study of breast tumors, draining lymph nodes, adjacent tissues. Axillary draining lymph nodes of breast cancer patients supplied the node samples. TCRdb reprocessed the multiplex PCR reads with MiXCR, giving one entry per CDR3 protein. Among around 290,000 distinct CDR3 sequences, over 30% were seen once, and the ten largest hold under 1.2%. Sequencing input: axillary lymph node tissue. These receptors were obtained from a female donor with breast cancer. Some clones in this sample may be carry-over from other donors' samples.

This clonotype was counted ten times or more. The J gene is TRBJ2-7, the V gene TRBV4-1, with 7 bases matching TRBD1. Germline trimming cut 1 base from V and 4 bases from J; bases unmatched to any gene: 4. This CDR3 contains 14 residues. Germline V gene data show CDR1 as MGHRA and CDR2 as YSYEKL. The CDR3 loop is CASSQAQGYYEQYF. The CDR3 DNA is TGCGCCAGCAGCCAAGCACAGGGGTATTACGAGCAGTACTTC.

This clonotype came up a few times. A much larger clone lies a single base off, so this may be a read error. V usage is TRBV6-1 and J usage is TRBJ2-5; 12 bases match TRBD2. The germline V gene has CDR1 MNHNS and CDR2 SASEGT. This CDR3 contains 17 residues. V gave up 5 bases and J gave up 4 bases; unmatched junction bases: 11. The CDR3 spells CASSQGKTSGRGETQYF. In DNA, the CDR3 is TGTGCCAGCAGTCAAGGCAAGACTAGCGGGAGAGGAGAGACCCAGTACTTC.

This clonotype was counted ten times or more. The chain combines TRBV4-3 with TRBJ1-5; D gene uncertain. The germline gives CDR1 LGHNA, CDR2 YSLEER. The CDR3 has 13 residues. Trimming shortened V by 0 bases and J by 6 bases, and 6 bases separated the two germline ends. The CDR3 loop reads CASSQERSQPQHF. The CDR3 nucleotides read TGCGCCAGCAGCCAAGAACGAAGTCAGCCCCAGCATTTT.

About this clonotype: With a much larger clone just one base away, this may be a read error. The V gene is TRBV11-3, the J gene TRBJ1-2; D is unresolved. CDR3 length: 17 residues. Germline V gives CDR1 SGHNT, CDR2 YENEEA. Trimming stripped 4 bases from V and 3 bases from J, with 21 bases between. CDR3 in DNA: TGTGCCAGCAGCTCCTATTCGTCGGCAGACGGGGACTATGGCTACACCTTC. Translation: CASSSYSSADGDYGYTF.

This clonotype came up a few times. The J gene is TRBJ2-7, the V gene TRBV28; D unclear. Germline V CDR1 and CDR2: MDHEN, SYDVKM. Trimming pared 3 bases from V and 3 bases from J, leaving 6 bases between. CDR3 length: 12 residues. CDR3 in DNA: TGTGCCAGCAGTTTCCAACACTACGAGCAGTACTTC. This codes for CASSFQHYEQYF. Filled out from reference TRBV28 and TRBJ2-7, the complete variable domain reads DVKVTQSSRYLVKRTGEKVFLECVQDMDHENMFWYRQDPGLGLRLIYFSYDVKMKEKGDIPEGYSVSREKKERFSLILESASTNQTSMYLCASSFQHYEQYFGPGTRLTVT.

This clonotype was counted between two and nine times. The chain combines TRBV12-5 with TRBJ2-3, with a tentative D call TRBD2 (6 bases). CDR1 is LGHNT and CDR2 is FRNRAP in the germline V gene. The length of the CDR3 is 15 residues. The DNA for the CDR3 is TGTGCCAGCACCTCGGGACTGCAGAGCACAGATACGCAGTATTTT. Translation: CASTSGLQSTDTQYF.

This clonotype was seen ten or more times. The gene calls are TRBV7-2 and TRBJ2-7; D not certain. With 0 bases removed from V and 2 bases from J, the gap between germline ends came to 8 bases. The germline CDR1 and CDR2 sequences are SGHTA and FQGNSA. This CDR3 spans 14 amino acids. CDR3 sequence: CASSLAPSPYEQYF. In nucleotides, the CDR3 is TGTGCCAGCAGCTTAGCCCCTAGTCCCTACGAGCAGTACTTC.

The chain carries TRBV9 and TRBJ1-5; weak D call: TRBD1 (5 bases). V was cut by 7 bases and J by 14 bases, with 19 bases left in between. The CDR3 totals 12 residues. From germline, CDR1 is SGDLS and CDR2 YYNGEE. The CDR3 DNA sequence: TGTGCCAGCGGAGGAGCGGGACCCTACGAGCATTTT. Its protein is CASGGAGPYEHF. The full variable domain, rest sourced from reference TRBV9 and TRBJ1-5, is DSGVTQTPKHLITATGQRVTLRCSPRSGDLSVYWYQQSLDQGLQFLIQYYNGEERAKGNILERFSAQQFPDLHSELNLSSLELGDSALYFCASGGAGPYEHFGDGTRLSIL.

At least ten counts were recorded for this clonotype. V and J are TRBV7-9 and TRBJ2-1; TRBD2 matches 13 bases. CDR3 length: 16 residues. V lost 5 bases, J lost 5 bases, and 6 bases stayed unmatched. Germline V CDR1 and CDR2: SEHNR, FQNEAQ (reference sequence). This CDR3 is CASSVLAGGLNNEQFF. The CDR3 DNA sequence: TGTGCCAGCAGCGTACTAGCGGGAGGGTTGAACAATGAGCAGTTCTTC.

This clonotype was seen ten or more times. The chain joins TRBV15 to TRBJ2-1; D gene uncertain. Germline V gives CDR1 LNHNV, CDR2 YYDKDF (reference sequence). CDR3 length: 14 amino acids. V lost 0 bases and J lost 5, with 8 bases in between. CDR3 loop: CATSRDRLDNEQFF. The CDR3 coding sequence is TGTGCCACCAGCAGAGACAGACTGGACAATGAGCAGTTCTTC. The whole variable domain, filled in from reference TRBV15 and TRBJ2-1, reads DAMVIQNPRYQVTQFGKPVTLSCSQTLNHNVMYWYQQKSSQAPKLLFHYYDKDFNNEADTPDNFQSRRPNTSFCFLDIRSPGLGDTAMYLCATSRDRLDNEQFFGPGTRLTVL.

This clonotype was counted at least ten times. The chain couples TRBV6-5 to TRBJ2-7; no clear D. Germline V gene sequence: CDR1 MNHEY, CDR2 SVGAGI. The CDR3 extends over 12 amino acids. The V end lost 7 bases, the J end lost 1 base, and 8 bases lay between the germline ends. In DNA, the CDR3 is TGTGCCAGCAATGGCCCTTCCTACGAGCAGTACTTC. Amino acid sequence: CASNGPSYEQYF.

In the case of this clonotype: A read error is possible here, since a much larger clone lies one base away. The rearrangement links TRBV12-3 or TRBV12-4 to TRBJ1-3, with D perhaps TRBD1 (6 bases). Trimming stripped 5 bases from V and 2 bases from J, with 10 bases between. This CDR3 contains 14 residues. The CDR3 DNA reads as TGTGCCAGCAGTACTACAGGGACTGGAAACACCATATATTTT. This gives the protein CASSTTGTGNTIYF.

About this clonotype: A single base separates this from a much larger clone, so it may be a read error. This rearrangement joins TRBV6-2 or TRBV6-3 to TRBJ2-5; D may be TRBD1 or TRBD2 (5 bases each). Per germline, CDR1 MNHEY and CDR2 SVGEGT. The length of the CDR3 is 14 residues. V gave up 7 bases and J gave up 5 bases, with 17 bases separating them. The CDR3 region is CASNLRGGRETQYF. The CDR3 DNA sequence: TGTGCCAGCAATTTGAGGGGCGGGCGGGAGACCCAGTACTTC.

A word on this clonotype: Because the CDR3 is missing its conserved closing phenylalanine or tryptophan, this is likely a read error. The chain joins TRBV29-1 to TRBJ1-4, with 7 bases identical to TRBD1. The CDR3 extends over 12 amino acids. Germline CDR1 is SQVTM and CDR2 is ANQGSEA. The ends lost 8 bases at V and 8 bases at J; junction bases unmatched: 8. The CDR3 loop reads CSIGTVEEKLFY. The CDR3 DNA sequence: TGCAGCATTGGGACAGTAGAGGAAAAACTGTTTTAT.

This clonotype has ten or more counts. The genes are TRBV10-1 and TRBJ2-2; no clear D. Deletions cut 5 bases from V and 6 bases from J, with 4 bases between. The CDR3 has 11 residues. The germline gives CDR1 WNHNN, CDR2 SYGVQD (reference sequence). The CDR3 loop is CASSSAGELFF. The CDR3 coding sequence is TGCGCCAGCAGTTCAGCCGGGGAGCTGTTTTTT.

This clonotype was picked up many times. The rearrangement uses TRBV12-3 or TRBV12-4 and TRBJ2-7; no clear D. V lost 5 bases to trimming and J lost 3 bases, with 14 bases between them. This CDR3 is built from 14 residues. For the CDR3, the DNA is TGTGCCAGCAGTCTGGACCACGAAGGCTACGAGCAGTACTTC. Translating it yields CASSLDHEGYEQYF.

Points on this clonotype: Since a much larger clone is just one base distant, this may be a read error. The chain combines TRBV7-3 with TRBJ2-1; maybe TRBD2 (6 bases). CDR3 size: 18 residues. CDR1 and CDR2 from the germline V gene are SGHTA and FQGTGA. Trimming left V 5 bases short and J 3 bases short, with 23 bases between. CDR3 in DNA: TGTGCCAGCAGCAACGAACGGTCCGTAGCGGAAAACTACAATGAGCAGTTCTTC. Protein product: CASSNERSVAENYNEQFF.

The chain is built from TRBV7-2 and TRBJ2-5; 13 positions match TRBD2. J gave up 7 bases and V 2 bases, and 13 bases lay outside the gene matches. This CDR3 region has 18 residues. Germline-derived CDR1 and CDR2 are SGHTA and FQGNSA. This chain's CDR3 is CASSLRTSGSVLRRTQYF. The CDR3 region has the DNA TGTGCCAGCAGCTTACGGACTAGCGGGAGTGTTTTACGGCGGACCCAGTACTTC.

This clonotype was observed a handful of times. The V gene is TRBV2, the J gene TRBJ2-1; 7 positions agree with TRBD2. Germline V gives CDR1 SNHLY, CDR2 FYNNEI. V lost 4 bases to trimming and J lost 9 bases; unmatched junction nucleotides: 9. CDR3 length: 14 amino acids. This CDR3 is CASSGGLTGGEQFF. CDR3 DNA sequence: TGTGCCAGCAGTGGGGGACTAACGGGAGGTGAGCAGTTCTTC.

The chain employs TRBV12-3 or TRBV12-4 and TRBJ2-7, with TRBD1 matching 10 bases. V was clipped by 5 bases and J by 3 bases; unmatched bases: 4. The CDR3 is made up of 14 amino acids. This CDR3 reads CASSKGTGVYEQYF. The CDR3 DNA reads TGTGCCAGCAGTAAAGGGACAGGGGTCTACGAGCAGTACTTC.

At least ten counts were recorded for this clonotype. This chain uses TRBV19 with TRBJ2-3; 9 positions agree with TRBD2. There are 18 residues in the CDR3. Germline trimming cut 7 bases from V and 4 bases from J; bases unmatched to any gene: 18. In germline, CDR1 is LNHDA, CDR2 SQIVND (reference sequence). The CDR3 region has the DNA TGTGCCAGTACCCCTTTCCCCGGGGCGGGAGGGCCTTCAGATACGCAGTATTTT. This sequence encodes CASTPFPGAGGPSDTQYF.

This clonotype came up many times. The V call is TRBV30, the J call TRBJ2-3; 9 positions agree with TRBD1. The CDR3 has 12 residues. Germline loops: CDR1 GTSNPN, CDR2 SVGIG (reference sequence). After removal of 4 bases from V and 9 bases from J, the junction contained 5 bases not matched to a gene. CDR3 amino acids: CAWKGQGTTQYF. The CDR3 nucleotides are TGTGCCTGGAAGGGACAGGGTACAACGCAGTATTTT.

Worth noting for this clonotype: At one end the junction does not follow the germline gene, possibly because of a read error. The chain recombines TRBV4-2 with TRBJ2-1, with TRBD2 identical over 7 bases. CDR3 size: 16 residues. Germline loops: CDR1 LGHNA, CDR2 YNFKEQ. The chain's CDR3 is CASRQSGRASYNEQLF. The DNA of the CDR3 is TGTGCCAGCAGACAAAGTGGGAGGGCCTCATACAATGAGCAGCTCTTC.

This clonotype was observed many times. The chain has TRBV6-1 and TRBJ2-7; 8 bases map to TRBD1. J lost 2 bases, V lost 5 bases, and 5 bases had no gene match. This CDR3 spans 14 amino acids. Germline V gene data show CDR1 as MNHNS and CDR2 as SASEGT. CDR3 protein: CASSRQGWAYEQYF. The CDR3 bases are TGTGCCAGCAGTAGACAGGGGTGGGCCTACGAGCAGTACTTC.

This clonotype appeared many times. The rearrangement joins TRBV7-6 to TRBJ2-5; TRBD2 might be the D (5 bases). V gave up 5 bases and J gave up 1 base, with 20 bases separating them. From germline, CDR1 is SGHVS and CDR2 FNYEAQ. This CDR3 comprises 17 residues. CDR3 nucleotides: TGTGCCAGCAGCCGGGGAAGGCGGGTTGAATTCCAAGAGACCCAGTACTTC. Translation gives CASSRGRRVEFQETQYF.

This clonotype was picked up many times. The chain uses TRBV5-4 and TRBJ2-7, with D possibly matching TRBD1 (5 bases). Germline loops: CDR1 SGHNT, CDR2 YYREEE (reference sequence). Trimming pared 4 bases from V and 6 bases from J, leaving 14 bases between. CDR3 length: 13 amino acids. CDR3 bases: TGTGCCAGCAGCCCCCGGGCAGGGTTCGAGCAGTACTTC. The encoded protein is CASSPRAGFEQYF.

Turning to this clonotype: A read error is possible here, since a much larger clone lies one base away. V gene TRBV20-1 combines with J gene TRBJ1-2; D unclear. CDR3 length: 13 amino acids. In germline, CDR1 is DFQATT, CDR2 SNEGSKA (reference sequence). For the CDR3, the DNA is TGCAGTGCTAGTCCCGCTTTTAACTATGGCTACGCCTTC. Its translation is CSASPAFNYGYAF.

This clonotype was picked up many times. V gene TRBV14 combines with J gene TRBJ1-6; D not resolved. The CDR3 has 14 amino acids. Trimming cost V 4 bases and J 2 bases, with 6 bases left between them. Germline V gene sequence: CDR1 SGHDN, CDR2 FVKESK. The CDR3 region has the DNA TGTGCCAGCAGCCTCCCCCCCTATAATTCACCCCTCCACTTT. Its protein product is CASSLPPYNSPLHF.

The chain uses TRBV2 and TRBJ2-3, with D perhaps TRBD1 (6 bases). The CDR3 totals 15 residues. Germline V CDR1 and CDR2: SNHLY, FYNNEI. V was cut by 4 bases and J by 6 bases, with 17 bases left in between. CDR3 bases: TGTGCCAGCAGTGGGGGGCAGGCGCCAGGGGATACGCAGTATTTT. As protein: CASSGGQAPGDTQYF.

The table lists this clonotype with many counts. The J gene is TRBJ2-1, the V gene TRBV14; D not certain. This CDR3 comprises 13 residues. CDR1 and CDR2 (germline): SGHDN, FVKESK. V was trimmed by 1 base and J by 6 bases, leaving 7 bases between them. CDR3 sequence: CASSQGWGNEQFF. CDR3 coding DNA: TGTGCCAGCAGCCAAGGCTGGGGCAATGAGCAGTTCTTC.